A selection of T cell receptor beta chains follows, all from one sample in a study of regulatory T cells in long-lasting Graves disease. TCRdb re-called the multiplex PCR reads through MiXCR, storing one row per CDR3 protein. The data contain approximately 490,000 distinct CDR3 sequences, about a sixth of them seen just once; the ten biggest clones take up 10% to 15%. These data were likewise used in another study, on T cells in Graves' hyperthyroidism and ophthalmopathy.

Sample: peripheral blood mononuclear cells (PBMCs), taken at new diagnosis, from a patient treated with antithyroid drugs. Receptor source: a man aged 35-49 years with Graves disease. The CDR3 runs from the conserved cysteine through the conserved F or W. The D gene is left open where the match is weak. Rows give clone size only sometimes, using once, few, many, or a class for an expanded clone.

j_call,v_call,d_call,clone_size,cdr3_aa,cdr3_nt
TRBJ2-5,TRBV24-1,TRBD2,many,CATSARSFSGRETRYF,TGTGCCACCAGTGCTCGTTCCTTTAGCGGGAGGGAGACCCGGTACTTC
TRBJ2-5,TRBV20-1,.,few,CSARYGGQETQYF,TGCAGTGCTAGATACGGGGGCCAAGAGACCCAGTACTTC
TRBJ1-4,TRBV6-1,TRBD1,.,CASRPGQGNEKLFF,TGTGCCAGCAGACCGGGACAGGGTAATGAAAAACTGTTTTTT
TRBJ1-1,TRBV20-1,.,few,CSAGGLTWTEAFF,TGCAGTGCCGGGGGTCTTACTTGGACTGAAGCTTTCTTT
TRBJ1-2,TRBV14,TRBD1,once,CASSQVGTEKPFYGYTF,TGTGCCAGCAGCCAAGTGGGGACAGAGAAACCTTTCTATGGCTACACCTTC
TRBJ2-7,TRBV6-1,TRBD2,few,CASGASSGTYEQYF,TGTGCCAGCGGGGCCTCTAGCGGAACCTACGAGCAGTACTTC
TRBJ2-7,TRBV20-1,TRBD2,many,CSAPLAGAVDEQYF,TGCAGTGCTCCATTAGCGGGAGCGGTGGACGAGCAGTACTTC
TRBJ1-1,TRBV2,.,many,CASSVLGTNTEAFF,TGTGCCAGCAGTGTCTTAGGGACGAACACTGAAGCTTTCTTT
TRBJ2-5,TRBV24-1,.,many,CATQKLGQETQYF,TGTGCCACCCAAAAACTGGGGCAGGAGACCCAGTACTTC
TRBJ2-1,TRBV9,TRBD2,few,CASSSGEGHEQFF,TGTGCCAGCAGCTCCGGGGAGGGGCATGAGCAGTTCTTC
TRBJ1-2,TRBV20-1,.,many,CSAQEGYGYTF,TGCAGTGCTCAAGAGGGGTATGGCTACACCTTC
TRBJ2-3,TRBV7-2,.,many,CASSSQWAGTQYF,TGTGCCAGCAGCTCACAGTGGGCAGGGACGCAGTATTTT
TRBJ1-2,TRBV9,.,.,CASSVGEAYGYTF,TGTGCCAGCAGCGTAGGGGAAGCGTATGGCTACACCTTC
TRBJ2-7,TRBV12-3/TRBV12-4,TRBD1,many,CASSSSTGTGNYEQYF,TGTGCCAGCAGTTCCTCTACCGGGACAGGGAATTACGAGCAGTACTTC
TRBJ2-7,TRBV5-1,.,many,CASSLGGIGYEQYF,TGCGCCAGCAGCTTAGGCGGGATTGGGTACGAGCAGTACTTC
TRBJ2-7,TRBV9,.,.,CASSVDPDTYEQYF,TGTGCCAGCAGCGTAGACCCCGACACCTACGAGCAGTACTTC
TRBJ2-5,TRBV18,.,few,CASSPSGKETQYF,TGTGCCAGCTCACCCTCGGGAAAGGAGACCCAGTACTTC
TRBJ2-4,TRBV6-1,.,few,CASSAWPLERRESAKNIQYF,TGTGCCAGCAGCGCGTGGCCCCTGGAAAGGCGGGAATCAGCCAAAAACATTCAGTACTTC
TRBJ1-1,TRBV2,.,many,CASSEIGRRTEAFF,TGTGCCAGCAGTGAAATAGGGCGTCGGACTGAAGCTTTCTTT
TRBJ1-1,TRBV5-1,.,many,CASSAAQVNTEAFF,TGCGCCAGCAGCGCGGCACAGGTGAACACTGAAGCTTTCTTT
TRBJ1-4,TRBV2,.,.,CASMLKTGYEKLFF,TGTGCCAGCATGTTGAAAACAGGGTATGAAAAACTGTTTTTT
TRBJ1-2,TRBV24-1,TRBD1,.,CATSDPGQGVHGYTF,TGTGCCACCAGTGATCCGGGACAGGGGGTTCATGGCTACACCTTC
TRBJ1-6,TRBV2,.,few,CASSDESSRSPLHF,TGTGCCAGCAGTGATGAATCTTCGAGGTCACCCCTCCACTTT
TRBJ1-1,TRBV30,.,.,CAWTPLSGRTEAFF,TGTGCCTGGACCCCCCTAAGTGGAAGGACTGAAGCTTTCTTT
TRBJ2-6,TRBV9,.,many,CASSSLASGANVLTF,TGTGCCAGCAGCTCACTGGCCTCTGGGGCCAACGTCCTGACTTTC
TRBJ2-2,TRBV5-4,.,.,CASSLGMVDPGELSF,TGTGCCAGCAGCTTGGGGATGGTGGACCCCGGGGAGCTGTCTTTT
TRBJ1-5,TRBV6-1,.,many,CASSVRDISNQPQHF,TGTGCCAGCAGTGTTCGGGATATCAGCAATCAGCCCCAGCATTTT
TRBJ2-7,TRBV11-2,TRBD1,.,CASRYGTGSYEQYF,TGTGCCAGCAGATACGGGACAGGCTCCTACGAGCAGTACTTC
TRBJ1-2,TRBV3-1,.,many,CASSHTGGGGGYTF,TGTGCCAGCAGCCATACCGGAGGTGGAGGAGGCTACACCTTC
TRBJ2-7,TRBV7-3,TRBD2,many,CASSVTDGLAGKYEQYF,TGTGCCAGCAGCGTTACCGATGGACTAGCGGGAAAGTACGAGCAGTACTTC
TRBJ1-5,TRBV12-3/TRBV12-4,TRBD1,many,CASSRTGVGNQPQHF,TGTGCCAGCAGTCGGACAGGGGTGGGCAATCAGCCCCAGCATTTT
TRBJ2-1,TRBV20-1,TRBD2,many,CSARSFGLAGSSYNEQFF,TGCAGTGCTAGAAGTTTTGGACTAGCGGGGAGCTCCTACAATGAGCAGTTCTTC
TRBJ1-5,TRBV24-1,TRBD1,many,CATSENGQGDNQPQHF,TGTGCCACCAGTGAAAATGGACAGGGGGACAATCAGCCCCAGCATTTT
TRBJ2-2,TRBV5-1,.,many,CASSTGPPGELFF,TGCGCCAGCAGCACCGGACCGCCCGGGGAGCTGTTTTTT
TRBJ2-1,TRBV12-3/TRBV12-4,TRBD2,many,CASSLEVGLAGGVHNEQFF,TGTGCCAGCAGTTTAGAAGTTGGACTAGCGGGAGGGGTCCACAATGAGCAGTTCTTC
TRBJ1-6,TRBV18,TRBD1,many,CASSPGTGDSPLHF,TGTGCCAGCAGTCCCGGGACAGGTGACTCACCCCTCCACTTT
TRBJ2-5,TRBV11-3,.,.,CASSFTGAPQETQYF,TGTGCCAGCAGCTTTACAGGTGCTCCCCAAGAGACCCAGTACTTC
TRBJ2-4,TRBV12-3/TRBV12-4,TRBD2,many,CASRLGLAKNIQYF,TGTGCCAGCAGGCTTGGACTAGCAAAAAACATTCAGTACTTC
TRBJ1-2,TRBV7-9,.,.,CASSSYGQTNYGCTF,TGTGCCAGCAGCTCTTACGGACAGACTAACTATGGCTGCACCTTC
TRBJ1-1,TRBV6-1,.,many,CASNTYPNTEAFF,TGTGCCAGCAACACATATCCGAACACTGAAGCTTTCTTT
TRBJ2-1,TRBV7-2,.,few,CASNRARSYNEQFF,TGTGCCAGCAACAGAGCTAGGTCCTACAATGAGCAGTTCTTC
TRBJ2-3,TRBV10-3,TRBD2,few,CAISSGRAEDTQYF,TGTGCCATATCTAGCGGGAGGGCCGAAGATACGCAGTATTTT
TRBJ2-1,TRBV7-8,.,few,CASSPSRPIRYNEQFF,TGTGCCAGCAGCCCCTCGCGTCCTATCAGGTACAATGAGCAGTTCTTC
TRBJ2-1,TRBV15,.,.,CATSKGTNEQFF,TGTGCCACCAGCAAGGGTACGAATGAGCAGTTCTTC
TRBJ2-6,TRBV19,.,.,CASRSHGGNVLTF,TGTGCCAGTAGGTCCCACGGCGGCAACGTCCTGACTTTC
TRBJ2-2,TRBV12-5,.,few,CASVGSGELFF,TGTGCTAGTGTAGGTTCCGGGGAGCTGTTTTTT
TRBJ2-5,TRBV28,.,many,CASSFPVGTQYF,TGTGCCAGCAGTTTCCCGGTCGGGACCCAGTACTTC
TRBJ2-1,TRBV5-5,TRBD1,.,CASGEAGGWNEQFF,TGTGCCAGTGGGGAGGCAGGGGGCTGGAATGAGCAGTTCTTC
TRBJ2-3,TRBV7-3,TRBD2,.,CASSLASGRADMQYF,TGTGCCAGCAGCTTAGCTAGCGGGAGAGCGGATATGCAGTATTTT
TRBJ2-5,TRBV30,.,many,CAWSVGLETQYF,TGTGCCTGGAGTGTAGGGCTTGAGACCCAGTACTTC
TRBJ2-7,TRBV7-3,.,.,CASSPRPGAEQYF,TGTGCCAGCAGCCCTCGTCCAGGGGCCGAGCAGTACTTC
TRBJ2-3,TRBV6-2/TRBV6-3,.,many,CASRDSTDTQYF,TGTGCCAGCAGGGACAGCACAGATACGCAGTATTTT